A single T cell receptor (beta chain) is shown here with its context. This specimen comes from a study of blood T cell repertoires in COVID-19. Background on the study: There were acute and convalescent COVID-19 samples, and they came from the United States, Italy and Spain. Sample material is recorded as cDNA or gDNA derived from T cells, B-cell-depleted T cells, or PBMCs.

V shed 5 bases and J 8 bases; nucleotides not matched to a gene: 8. The CDR3 is 13 amino acids. Germline-derived CDR1 and CDR2 are SGHTA and FQGNSA. Study processing details: Amplification from reference gene primers served as the basis for estimated nucleated cell counts. The protocol was immunoSEQ multiplex PCR, while the TCRdb copy is restricted to in-frame clones and leaves out a portion. That table supplies the V and J calls and clone size; D and trimming were determined from the DNA. The table has 200,000 to 250,000 clones, about 80% seen once; the top ten hold approximately 2.5%. The V and J genes are TRBV7-2 and TRBJ1-2; 7 bases agree with TRBD1. The source is a woman aged 60-70 years with acute or convalescent COVID-19. What was sequenced was peripheral blood. DNA of the CDR3: TGTGCCAGCAGCACCCAGGGGGGCCAAGGCTACACCTTC. Translating it yields CASSTQGGQGYTF.